One and the same sample provided the 20 T cell receptor beta chains below, sequenced in a study of blood T cell repertoires in COVID-19. Clones were read by immunoSEQ multiplex PCR, and TCRdb kept only the in-frame ones, dropping some. The profile covers approximately 300,000 clones, with 70% to 90% appearing a single time and about 5% taken by the ten largest. Sequenced: PBMCs or T cells enriched from blood (not recorded which). Every receptor here comes from a woman aged 25 to 39 who had recovered from COVID-19.

This clone was seen ten or more times. Here the CDR3 DNA reads TGTGCCAGCAGCTCGGGGACATTTTATGGCTACACCTTC. Protein sequence: CASSSGTFYGYTF. V and J are TRBV5-6 and TRBJ1-2; tentative D call: TRBD1 (6 bases). The germline CDR1 and CDR2 sequences are SGHDT and YYEEEE. The CDR3 contains 13 residues. The ends were cut back, 3 bases at V and 5 bases at J, with 11 bases in the middle.

This clone was detected a few times. The chain combines TRBV27 with TRBJ1-2; 7 bases align to TRBD1. Trimming cost V 7 bases and J 0 bases; bases outside gene matches: 26. Germline CDR1 MNHEY, CDR2 SMNVEV (reference sequence). The CDR3 runs to 21 residues. The CDR3, as DNA: TGTGCCAGCACCGCAAAGGCACAGGGGCCGGGAAATCTCCTAGCTAACTATGGCTACACCTTC. It codes for CASTAKAQGPGNLLANYGYTF.

This clone showed up just once. Other nucleotide sequences from this sample produce the same CDR3. The rearrangement joins TRBV11-2 to TRBJ1-1; no definite D call. CDR1 and CDR2 from the germline V gene are SGHAT and FQNNGV. V gave up 2 bases and J gave up 3 bases, with 7 bases separating them. CDR3 length equals 13 residues. The CDR3 loop is CASSLWGDTEAFF. The CDR3 DNA reads as TGTGCCAGCAGCTTATGGGGAGACACTGAAGCTTTCTTT.

This clone was found once. CDR3 nucleotides: TGTGCCAGCTCACCGGGGGCGCAGGACACTGAAGCTTTCTTT. Translation gives CASSPGAQDTEAFF. The V gene is TRBV18, the J gene TRBJ1-1; D is possibly TRBD1 (6 bases). The germline V gene encodes CDR1 KGHSH and CDR2 LQKENI. The V end lost 3 bases, the J end lost 3 bases, and 11 bases lay between the germline ends. The CDR3 consists of 14 residues.

The chain is built from TRBV16 and TRBJ1-6, with 8 bases identical to TRBD1. After removal of 4 bases from V and 9 bases from J, the junction contained 8 bases not matched to a gene. Germline-derived CDR1 and CDR2 are KGHSY and FQNENV. The CDR3 is 15 residues long. CDR3 nucleotides: TGTGCCAGCAGCCGCCAGACAGGGGTGTTTTCACCCCTCCACTTT. Protein sequence: CASSRQTGVFSPLHF.

The sample holds one count of this clone. The chain uses TRBV2 and TRBJ1-6, with a possible D match to TRBD1 (5 bases). The CDR3 covers 14 residues. Trimming left V 8 bases short and J 0 bases short, with 8 bases between. Germline values: CDR1 SNHLY, CDR2 FYNNEI. The CDR3 region is CASGGSSYNSPLHF. For the CDR3, the DNA is TGTGCCAGCGGGGGGAGCTCCTATAATTCACCCCTCCACTTT.

The rearrangement joins TRBV5-4 to TRBJ2-5; the D gene is possibly TRBD1 (6 bases). Trimming shortened V by 2 bases and J by 3 bases, and 17 bases separated the two germline ends. Per the germline V gene, CDR1 is SGHNT and CDR2 is YYREEE (reference sequence). The CDR3 sequence is 16 residues long. CDR3 nucleotides: TGTGCCAGCAGCTTTGCTTCCGGCAGGGGCGAAGAGACCCAGTACTTC. This encodes CASSFASGRGEETQYF.

A note on this clone: Other nucleotide sequences in the sample specify the same CDR3. The chain uses TRBV5-4 and TRBJ1-1; no clear D gene. This CDR3 is built from 13 residues. The V and J ends lost 0 bases and 3 bases respectively, with 6 bases between them. Looked up from germline, CDR1 is SGHNT and CDR2 is YYREEE (reference sequence). CDR3 region: CASSLGGDTEAFF. The CDR3 coding sequence is TGTGCCAGCAGCTTGGGCGGAGACACTGAAGCTTTCTTT.

The table lists this clone with a count of one. This chain connects TRBV11-3 to TRBJ2-3; TRBD1 aligns across 9 bases. This CDR3 comprises 15 residues. V trimming: 4 bases; J trimming: 5 bases; junction bases outside the gene matches: 7. Germline CDR1 is SGHNT and CDR2 is YENEEA. In DNA, the CDR3 is TGTGCCAGCAGCTCGCGACAGGGGGAAAGAGATACGCAGTATTTT. It yields the protein CASSSRQGERDTQYF.

The J gene is TRBJ2-7, the V gene TRBV15, with 9 positions matching TRBD1. The germline V gene has CDR1 LNHNV and CDR2 YYDKDF (reference sequence). The CDR3 extends over 15 amino acids. J was trimmed by 3 bases and V by 4 bases; bases with no gene match: 7. The CDR3 DNA sequence: TGTGCCACCAGCAAACTGGGACAGGGCTACTACGAGCAGTACTTC. It codes for CATSKLGQGYYEQYF.

The CDR3 protein is CSVGGTGVLFEAFF. The CDR3 nucleotides read TGCAGCGTTGGGGGGACAGGGGTTTTGTTCGAAGCTTTCTTT. The chain joins TRBV29-1 to TRBJ1-1; 10 bases are a match to TRBD1. Trimming took 4 bases from V and 8 from J; bases not matched to a gene: 10. The CDR3 runs 14 residues. Germline V lookup: CDR1 SQVTM, CDR2 ANQGSEA.

This clone was seen a single time. The gene calls are TRBV19 and TRBJ2-3; D may be TRBD2 (7 bases). The CDR3 is made up of 14 amino acids. The germline V gene has CDR1 LNHDA and CDR2 SQIVND (reference sequence). Trimming removed 4 bases from V and 3 bases from J, with 11 bases in between. The CDR3 loop is CASSKRGGTDTQYF. The CDR3 bases are TGTGCCAGTAGTAAGAGGGGGGGTACAGATACGCAGTATTTT. The entire variable domain, with the rest obtained from reference TRBV19 and TRBJ2-3, is as follows: DGGITQSPKYLFRKEGQNVTLSCEQNLNHDAMYWYRQDPGQGLRLIYYSQIVNDFQKGDIAEGYSVSREKKESFPLTVTSAQKNPTAFYLCASSKRGGTDTQYFGPGTRLTVL.

This chain joins TRBV2 and TRBJ1-5, with D unclear. Germline CDR1 is SNHLY and CDR2 is FYNNEI. V was clipped by 2 bases and J by 6 bases, with 14 bases between them. The CDR3 extends over 15 amino acids. Here the CDR3 reads CASSESSRGLQPQHF. In nucleotides, the CDR3 is TGTGCCAGCAGTGAATCATCACGGGGTCTTCAGCCCCAGCATTTT.

The chain recombines TRBV27 with TRBJ2-1; D call uncertain. The germline gives CDR1 MNHEY, CDR2 SMNVEV (reference sequence). The CDR3 has 13 residues. V was trimmed by 8 bases and J by 7 bases, leaving 15 bases between them. In nucleotides, the CDR3 is TGTGCCAGCGGGCCAAGACCCAAGAATGAGCAGTTCTTC. Translated, it gives CASGPRPKNEQFF.

The chain links TRBV18 to TRBJ2-7, with 7 nucleotides matching TRBD1. Germline-derived CDR1 and CDR2 are KGHSH and LQKENI. The CDR3 is 15 amino acids. V shed 4 bases and J 2 bases; nucleotides not matched to a gene: 8. In nucleotides, the CDR3 is TGTGCCAGCTCACAAAACTCCGGGACAGCCTACGAGCAGTACTTC. It specifies CASSQNSGTAYEQYF.

Concerning this clone itself: A much larger clone sits a single nucleotide away, making a read error possible. The J gene is TRBJ1-3, the V gene TRBV5-6; unclear D gene. Trimming removed 4 bases at V and 0 bases at J, with 8 bases between. The CDR3 has 14 amino acids. Per germline, CDR1 SGHDT and CDR2 YYEEEE. The CDR3 sequence is CASSPAVSGNTIYF. CDR3 coding DNA: TGTGCCAGCAGCCCGGCGGTCTCTGGAAACACCATATATTTT.

V gene TRBV28 combines with J gene TRBJ1-2; 7 bases map to TRBD1. V shed 2 bases, J shed 6 bases, and the junction held 12 bases outside the gene matches. This CDR3 region has 16 residues. Germline CDR1 reads MDHEN; CDR2 reads SYDVKM. The chain's CDR3 is CASSLRNRGEGHGYTF. The CDR3 region has the DNA TGTGCCAGCAGTTTAAGGAACAGGGGAGAGGGTCATGGCTACACCTTC.

The chain employs TRBV19 and TRBJ2-2; 12 bases agree with TRBD2. The ends lost 4 bases at V and 6 bases at J; junction bases unmatched: 15. Germline lookup yields CDR1 LNHDA and CDR2 SQIVND (reference sequence). The CDR3 runs to 19 residues. The CDR3 spells CASSTTRGRTSGVAGELFF. The CDR3 nucleotides are TGTGCCAGTAGTACGACTCGGGGGAGGACTAGCGGGGTGGCCGGGGAGCTGTTTTTT.

The V and J genes are TRBV4-1 and TRBJ1-3, with unresolved D. Between the trimmed V and J ends, which lost 2 bases and 4 bases, there was a span of 9 bases. The length of the CDR3 is 14 residues. CDR1 is MGHRA, CDR2 YSYEKL, per germline. The CDR3 DNA follows: TGCGCCAGCAGCCAATGGGCCATAGGAAACACCATATATTTT. Translation: CASSQWAIGNTIYF.

The CDR3: CASTTDPNTEAFF. DNA of the CDR3: TGTGCCAGCACAACAGATCCGAACACTGAAGCTTTCTTT. This chain links TRBV2 with TRBJ1-1, with unresolved D. The V and J ends lost 7 bases and 1 base respectively, with 10 bases between them. Germline CDR1 is SNHLY and CDR2 is FYNNEI. The CDR3 totals 13 residues.